The text below deals with one T cell receptor beta chain. The antigen remains unidentified. Germline V lookup: CDR1 SQVTM, CDR2 ANQGSEA. The CDR3 consists of 13 residues. J was trimmed by 3 bases and V by 6 bases; bases with no gene match: 5. This sample was taken from a study of response to subunit inactivated influenza vaccine. Study observations and caveats: The authors proposed limited new T cell recruitment per seasonal influenza vaccination.

Using its own MiXCR run on the RT-PCR reads, TCRdb lists one record per CDR3 protein. The sample has about 620,000 distinct CDR3 sequences, about 12% seen once. This sequence originates from a man over 45 who received an inactivated influenza vaccine. The V gene is TRBV29-1, the J gene TRBJ2-7; the match to TRBD1 covers 10 bases. Sequencing was performed on PBMCs from blood, taken on the day of vaccination. The CDR3: CSVGQGEIYEQYF. In DNA, the CDR3 is TGCAGCGTAGGACAGGGGGAAATCTACGAGCAGTACTTC.